This is a list of T cell receptor beta chains from one sample in a study of blood T cell repertoires in COVID-19. The method was immunoSEQ multiplex PCR; TCRdb's version includes in-frame clones alone and lacks a portion of them. The data show 210,000 or so clones, with 75% to 85% seen just once and around 1.3% held by the top ten. Material: peripheral blood. These receptor sequences come from a woman aged 25-40 years with COVID-19, enrolled during active disease. The CDR3 runs from the conserved cysteine through the conserved F or W. The D gene is left open where the match is weak. The size of a clone is reported for some rows only, either as once, few or many, or as a class for expanded clones.

D gene: -
clone size: -
J gene: TRBJ1-6
V gene: TRBV13
CDR3 protein: CASSLGQSGSPLHF
CDR3 DNA: TGTGCCAGCAGCTTAGGTCAGTCAGGGTCACCCCTCCACTTT

D gene: -
clone size: many
J gene: TRBJ1-1
V gene: TRBV7-3
CDR3 protein: CASSLTSAARTEAFF
CDR3 DNA: TGTGCCAGCAGCTTAACGTCGGCGGCTCGCACTGAAGCTTTCTTT

D gene: TRBD1
clone size: -
J gene: TRBJ1-1
V gene: TRBV5-4
CDR3 protein: CASTPLQGASEAFF
CDR3 DNA: TGTGCCAGCACCCCCCTACAGGGGGCCTCTGAAGCTTTCTTT

D gene: -
clone size: -
J gene: TRBJ2-2
V gene: TRBV9
CDR3 protein: CASSVGLGGNTGELFF
CDR3 DNA: TGTGCCAGCAGCGTAGGACTGGGAGGGAACACCGGGGAGCTGTTTTTT

D gene: TRBD2
clone size: -
J gene: TRBJ2-1
V gene: TRBV27
CDR3 protein: CASSPRTGGNEQFF
CDR3 DNA: TGTGCCAGCAGTCCGCGGACGGGGGGGAATGAGCAGTTCTTC

D gene: TRBD1
clone size: -
J gene: TRBJ1-2
V gene: TRBV5-1
CDR3 protein: CASSLGGTGDHGYTF
CDR3 DNA: TGCGCCAGCAGCTTGGGTGGGACAGGGGATCATGGCTACACCTTC

D gene: -
clone size: -
J gene: TRBJ1-1
V gene: TRBV6-5
CDR3 protein: CASRGSYTEAFF
CDR3 DNA: TGTGCCAGCCGAGGGAGTTACACTGAAGCTTTCTTT

D gene: -
clone size: -
J gene: TRBJ1-3
V gene: TRBV29-1
CDR3 protein: CSVSDRRISGNTIYF
CDR3 DNA: TGCAGCGTGTCTGACAGGCGAATTTCTGGAAACACCATATATTTT

D gene: TRBD1
clone size: -
J gene: TRBJ2-1
V gene: TRBV25-1
CDR3 protein: CASSDPTGTGLNEQFF
CDR3 DNA: TGTGCCAGCAGTGATCCAACCGGGACAGGCCTCAATGAGCAGTTCTTC

D gene: -
clone size: -
J gene: TRBJ1-1
V gene: TRBV9
CDR3 protein: CASSVGAGGNTEAFF
CDR3 DNA: TGTGCCAGCAGCGTAGGGGCAGGAGGGAACACTGAAGCTTTCTTT

D gene: TRBD2
clone size: once
J gene: TRBJ2-3
V gene: TRBV10-3
CDR3 protein: CAISLLAGASTDTQYF
CDR3 DNA: TGTGCCATCAGCCTACTAGCGGGGGCTAGCACAGATACGCAGTATTTT

D gene: -
clone size: few
J gene: TRBJ1-6
V gene: TRBV5-6
CDR3 protein: CASHREVSSYNSPLHF
CDR3 DNA: TGTGCCAGCCATCGCGAGGTCAGCTCCTATAATTCACCCCTCCACTTT

D gene: -
clone size: -
J gene: TRBJ1-1
V gene: TRBV5-4
CDR3 protein: CASSLETRGTEAFF
CDR3 DNA: TGTGCCAGCAGCTTGGAGACGAGAGGCACTGAAGCTTTCTTT

D gene: -
clone size: once
J gene: TRBJ2-5
V gene: TRBV19
CDR3 protein: CASSIELAEETQYF
CDR3 DNA: TGTGCCAGTAGTATCGAACTAGCAGAAGAGACCCAGTACTTC

D gene: -
clone size: -
J gene: TRBJ2-6
V gene: TRBV27
CDR3 protein: CASRGPSSGANVLTF
CDR3 DNA: TGTGCCAGCAGGGGGCCCTCATCTGGGGCCAACGTCCTGACTTTC

D gene: -
clone size: -
J gene: TRBJ1-2
V gene: TRBV27
CDR3 protein: CASSLFPGDGLGYTF
CDR3 DNA: TGTGCCAGCTCCTTATTTCCAGGGGATGGTCTTGGCTACACCTTC

D gene: TRBD1
clone size: -
J gene: TRBJ1-1
V gene: TRBV2
CDR3 protein: CASSDPGQGFRGTEAFF
CDR3 DNA: TGTGCCAGCAGTGATCCGGGACAGGGCTTTCGGGGCACTGAAGCTTTCTTT

D gene: -
clone size: -
J gene: TRBJ2-5
V gene: TRBV5-5
CDR3 protein: CASSPRGQETQYF
CDR3 DNA: TGTGCCAGCAGCCCTAGGGGACAAGAGACCCAGTACTTC

D gene: TRBD1
clone size: -
J gene: TRBJ2-5
V gene: TRBV28
CDR3 protein: CASRGTGKETQYF
CDR3 DNA: TGTGCCAGCAGGGGGACAGGGAAAGAGACCCAGTACTTC

D gene: TRBD2
clone size: -
J gene: TRBJ2-3
V gene: TRBV9
CDR3 protein: CASSVGASGTGDTQYF
CDR3 DNA: TGTGCCAGCAGCGTAGGGGCTAGCGGGACCGGAGATACGCAGTATTTT

D gene: -
clone size: -
J gene: TRBJ1-2
V gene: TRBV3-1/TRBV3-2
CDR3 protein: CASSQAVHGYTF
CDR3 DNA: TGTGCCAGCAGCCAAGCCGTCCATGGCTACACCTTC

D gene: TRBD1
clone size: -
J gene: TRBJ1-1
V gene: TRBV29-1
CDR3 protein: CSVAVTGGEAFF
CDR3 DNA: TGCAGCGTTGCGGTAACAGGGGGTGAAGCTTTCTTT

D gene: -
clone size: -
J gene: TRBJ1-4
V gene: TRBV24-1
CDR3 protein: CATSDGQVSTNEKLFF
CDR3 DNA: TGTGCCACCAGTGATGGGCAAGTATCAACTAATGAAAAACTGTTTTTT

D gene: -
clone size: -
J gene: TRBJ2-1
V gene: TRBV13
CDR3 protein: CASSPPPGLSYNEQFF
CDR3 DNA: TGTGCCAGCAGCCCCCCGCCGGGACTCTCCTACAATGAGCAGTTCTTC

D gene: -
clone size: once
J gene: TRBJ1-4
V gene: TRBV6-5
CDR3 protein: CASSPTRANEKLFF
CDR3 DNA: TGTGCCAGCAGTCCCACACGGGCTAATGAAAAACTGTTTTTT

D gene: TRBD1
clone size: -
J gene: TRBJ2-1
V gene: TRBV7-2
CDR3 protein: CASSLASQGAHNEQFF
CDR3 DNA: TGTGCCAGCAGCTTAGCATCCCAGGGGGCCCACAATGAGCAGTTCTTC

D gene: -
clone size: -
J gene: TRBJ1-2
V gene: TRBV2
CDR3 protein: CASSYTGSPNYGYTF
CDR3 DNA: TGTGCCAGCAGTTATACAGGGAGTCCTAACTATGGCTACACCTTC

D gene: -
clone size: -
J gene: TRBJ2-3
V gene: TRBV28
CDR3 protein: CASSPPHGSSTDTQYF
CDR3 DNA: TGTGCCAGCAGTCCCCCCCACGGTTCTAGCACAGATACGCAGTATTTT

D gene: -
clone size: -
J gene: TRBJ1-1
V gene: TRBV4-3
CDR3 protein: CASSQDQGLLNTEAFF
CDR3 DNA: TGCGCCAGCAGCCAAGATCAGGGACTGTTGAACACTGAAGCTTTCTTT

D gene: -
clone size: -
J gene: TRBJ2-5
V gene: TRBV4-3
CDR3 protein: CASSQEAWRETQYF
CDR3 DNA: TGCGCCAGCAGCCAAGAGGCGTGGAGGGAGACCCAGTACTTC

D gene: TRBD2
clone size: -
J gene: TRBJ2-1
V gene: TRBV6-1
CDR3 protein: CASSEGGESNEQFF
CDR3 DNA: TGTGCCAGCAGTGAGGGGGGGGAAAGCAATGAGCAGTTCTTC

D gene: -
clone size: -
J gene: TRBJ2-3
V gene: TRBV11-3
CDR3 protein: CASSLDITDTQYF
CDR3 DNA: TGTGCCAGCAGCTTAGATATCACAGATACGCAGTATTTT

D gene: -
clone size: -
J gene: TRBJ1-2
V gene: TRBV28
CDR3 protein: CASRAQGFYGYTF
CDR3 DNA: TGTGCCAGCAGGGCTCAGGGGTTCTATGGCTACACCTTC

D gene: -
clone size: many
J gene: TRBJ2-2
V gene: TRBV27
CDR3 protein: CASSPRVHNTGELFF
CDR3 DNA: TGTGCCAGCAGTCCCCGGGTTCACAACACCGGGGAGCTGTTTTTT

D gene: -
clone size: -
J gene: TRBJ2-7
V gene: TRBV19
CDR3 protein: CASSSQGRPYEQYF
CDR3 DNA: TGTGCCAGTAGCTCTCAGGGCCGACCCTACGAGCAGTACTTC